This is a list of T cell receptor beta chains from one sample in a study of a mutant IDH1 vaccine in newly diagnosed glioma. These receptors have no known antigen. The protocol was immunoSEQ multiplex PCR, while the TCRdb copy is restricted to in-frame clones and leaves out a portion. The data contain tens of thousands of clones, about 76% of them seen just once; the ten biggest clones take up 5.3%. The material was PBMCs, obtained from a glioma patient whose treatment included an IDH1 peptide vaccine. These receptors originate from a man between 50 and 59 years old with glioma. CDR3s include the opening cysteine and the closing phenylalanine or tryptophan. Each record gives: J gene, clone size, D gene, V gene, CDR3 DNA, CDR3 protein. D genes are given only for firm matches. The size entry is marked missing in some rows and otherwise reads once, few, many or a size class.

J gene: TRBJ1-2; clone size: .; D gene: .; V gene: TRBV5-4; CDR3 DNA: TGTGCCAGCAGCGGAGGGGCCGGGCCGAACTATGGCTACACCTTC; CDR3 protein: CASSGGAGPNYGYTF
J gene: TRBJ1-5; clone size: once; D gene: .; V gene: TRBV6-1; CDR3 DNA: TGTGCCAGCAGTGAACCGGGGTATAGCAATCAGCCCCAGCATTTT; CDR3 protein: CASSEPGYSNQPQHF
J gene: TRBJ1-3; clone size: .; D gene: .; V gene: TRBV30; CDR3 DNA: TGTGCAATCCGCAGGGGCGCCAGTGGAAACACCATATATTTT; CDR3 protein: CAIRRGASGNTIYF
J gene: TRBJ1-6; clone size: .; D gene: .; V gene: TRBV5-6; CDR3 DNA: TGTGCCAGCAGCTTACCCCTGACACGGACAGCCCTCCACTTT; CDR3 protein: CASSLPLTRTALHF
J gene: TRBJ1-2; clone size: .; D gene: .; V gene: TRBV4-3; CDR3 DNA: TGCGCCAGCAGCCCAGAAGGGCGGGGTGGCTACACCTTC; CDR3 protein: CASSPEGRGGYTF
J gene: TRBJ1-2; clone size: .; D gene: TRBD1; V gene: TRBV5-6; CDR3 DNA: TGTGCCAGCAGCTCAGGACAGGGTTCGGCAATGTACTACACCTTC; CDR3 protein: CASSSGQGSAMYYTF
J gene: TRBJ2-2; clone size: .; D gene: .; V gene: TRBV5-1; CDR3 DNA: TGCGCCAGCAGCTCGGGGCAGGGTACCGGCGGGGAGCTGTTTTTT; CDR3 protein: CASSSGQGTGGELFF
J gene: TRBJ1-1; clone size: .; D gene: .; V gene: TRBV7-9; CDR3 DNA: TGTGCCAGCAGTATATTAGGGTTTGAAGCTTTCTTT; CDR3 protein: CASSILGFEAFF
J gene: TRBJ2-1; clone size: .; D gene: TRBD1; V gene: TRBV5-1; CDR3 DNA: TGCGCCAGCAGCTACAACTATAGGGACAGGGGAATCAATGAGCAGTTCTTC; CDR3 protein: CASSYNYRDRGINEQFF
J gene: TRBJ1-1; clone size: .; D gene: .; V gene: TRBV7-9; CDR3 DNA: TGTGCCAGCAGCTTAAATCCCGAAGCTTTCTTT; CDR3 protein: CASSLNPEAFF
J gene: TRBJ2-7; clone size: .; D gene: .; V gene: TRBV6-6; CDR3 DNA: TGTGCCAGCAGTTACTCGAAGAGTTACGAGCAGTACTTC; CDR3 protein: CASSYSKSYEQYF
J gene: TRBJ1-2; clone size: few; D gene: .; V gene: TRBV6-1; CDR3 DNA: TGTGCCAGCACCGGAGGGGGGCGCGAAACTGGCTACACCTTC; CDR3 protein: CASTGGGRETGYTF
J gene: TRBJ2-3; clone size: .; D gene: TRBD2; V gene: TRBV6-1; CDR3 DNA: TGTGCCAGCAGTGACCCCGGGGGGGGACTCTGGACAGATACGCAGTATTTT; CDR3 protein: CASSDPGGGLWTDTQYF
J gene: TRBJ1-2; clone size: .; D gene: .; V gene: TRBV30; CDR3 DNA: TGTGCCTGGACCCCCGACGGGAAGTACTATGGCTACACCTTC; CDR3 protein: CAWTPDGKYYGYTF
J gene: TRBJ1-1; clone size: .; D gene: TRBD1; V gene: TRBV14; CDR3 DNA: TGTGCCAGCAGCTCTCGACAGGGGGCAAAGGGGAACACTGAAGCTTTCTTT; CDR3 protein: CASSSRQGAKGNTEAFF
J gene: TRBJ1-2; clone size: .; D gene: .; V gene: TRBV4-3; CDR3 DNA: TGCGCCAGCAGCCAAGATAGGAGAAGGGGCTATGGCTACACCTTC; CDR3 protein: CASSQDRRRGYGYTF
J gene: TRBJ2-7; clone size: .; D gene: .; V gene: TRBV10-1; CDR3 DNA: TGCGCCAGCAGTGATTCCGACCCTAACGAGCAGTACTTC; CDR3 protein: CASSDSDPNEQYF
J gene: TRBJ2-3; clone size: .; D gene: .; V gene: TRBV29-1; CDR3 DNA: TGCAGCGTTGTTAGAGACAGCACAGATACGCAGTATTTT; CDR3 protein: CSVVRDSTDTQYF
J gene: TRBJ1-1; clone size: few; D gene: .; V gene: TRBV19; CDR3 DNA: TGTGCCAGTAGTTTCGGACTCAACACTGAAGCTTTCTTT; CDR3 protein: CASSFGLNTEAFF
J gene: TRBJ2-7; clone size: .; D gene: .; V gene: TRBV5-1; CDR3 DNA: TGCGCCAGCAGCCCTATGACTAACTCCTACGAGCAGTACTTC; CDR3 protein: CASSPMTNSYEQYF
J gene: TRBJ1-4; clone size: few; D gene: .; V gene: TRBV29-1; CDR3 DNA: TGCAGCGTTTCTCTCTTGGATGAAAAACTGTTTTTT; CDR3 protein: CSVSLLDEKLFF
J gene: TRBJ2-5; clone size: .; D gene: .; V gene: TRBV18; CDR3 DNA: TGTGCCAGCTCATCGCGAACGCAACAACAAGAGACCCAGTACTTC; CDR3 protein: CASSSRTQQQETQYF
J gene: TRBJ1-2; clone size: .; D gene: .; V gene: TRBV5-1; CDR3 DNA: TGCGCCAGCAGCCCGGTAGGCGAGCGAGGCTACACCTTC; CDR3 protein: CASSPVGERGYTF
J gene: TRBJ2-2; clone size: .; D gene: .; V gene: TRBV7-8; CDR3 DNA: TGTGCCAGCACCCCAAAAGGAAGGGCGACCGGGGAGCTGTTTTTT; CDR3 protein: CASTPKGRATGELFF
J gene: TRBJ2-2; clone size: .; D gene: TRBD1; V gene: TRBV5-5; CDR3 DNA: TGTGCCAGCAGCCTGACAGGGGCGGACACCGGGGAGCTGTTTTTT; CDR3 protein: CASSLTGADTGELFF
J gene: TRBJ1-2; clone size: .; D gene: .; V gene: TRBV7-9; CDR3 DNA: TGTGCCAGCAGTTTTGACCATAACTATGGCTACACCTTC; CDR3 protein: CASSFDHNYGYTF
J gene: TRBJ1-5; clone size: .; D gene: .; V gene: TRBV5-6; CDR3 DNA: TGTGCCAGCAGCTTGGGGACTGGAAATCAGCCCCAGCATTTT; CDR3 protein: CASSLGTGNQPQHF
J gene: TRBJ2-4; clone size: .; D gene: .; V gene: TRBV18; CDR3 DNA: TGTGCCAGCTCACCCTCTAGGGGGGGTCAAAACATTCAGTACTTC; CDR3 protein: CASSPSRGGQNIQYF
J gene: TRBJ1-4; clone size: .; D gene: .; V gene: TRBV12-2; CDR3 DNA: TGTGCAAGTCGCTTAGGGACGACTGAAAAACTGTTTTTT; CDR3 protein: CASRLGTTEKLFF
J gene: TRBJ2-1; clone size: few; D gene: TRBD2; V gene: TRBV11-3; CDR3 DNA: TGTGCCAGCAGCTCCTCGACTAGCGGGGTTTCTAACAATGAGCAGTTCTTC; CDR3 protein: CASSSSTSGVSNNEQFF
J gene: TRBJ2-7; clone size: .; D gene: .; V gene: TRBV28; CDR3 DNA: TGTGCCAGCAGTTTATACCGAAGGCCCGCCAAAACCTACGAGCAGTACTTC; CDR3 protein: CASSLYRRPAKTYEQYF
J gene: TRBJ1-6; clone size: .; D gene: .; V gene: TRBV5-1; CDR3 DNA: TGCGCCAGCAGCTTGGACCAGGATAATTCACCCCTCCACTTT; CDR3 protein: CASSLDQDNSPLHF
J gene: TRBJ2-5; clone size: once; D gene: .; V gene: TRBV2; CDR3 DNA: TGTGCCAGCAGTGTACAGGGGAGGGAGACCCAGTACTTC; CDR3 protein: CASSVQGRETQYF
J gene: TRBJ1-1; clone size: .; D gene: .; V gene: TRBV6-1; CDR3 DNA: TGTGCCAGCAGACCGGATCACACTGAAGCTTTCTTT; CDR3 protein: CASRPDHTEAFF
J gene: TRBJ2-5; clone size: .; D gene: .; V gene: TRBV9; CDR3 DNA: TGTGCCAGCAGCCCCGGTAGTGGGACCCAGTACTTC; CDR3 protein: CASSPGSGTQYF
J gene: TRBJ1-1; clone size: .; D gene: .; V gene: TRBV4-1; CDR3 DNA: TGCGCCAGCTGCCCATGGGTGAACACTGAAGCTTTCTTT; CDR3 protein: CASCPWVNTEAFF
J gene: TRBJ2-7; clone size: few; D gene: .; V gene: TRBV29-1; CDR3 DNA: TGCAGCGTCCGGCGGGCGGAAAGCTACGAGCAGTACTTC; CDR3 protein: CSVRRAESYEQYF
J gene: TRBJ2-2; clone size: .; D gene: .; V gene: TRBV6-1; CDR3 DNA: TGTGCCAGCAGCTCTAGAGGGGGGACCGGGGAGCTGTTTTTT; CDR3 protein: CASSSRGGTGELFF
J gene: TRBJ1-2; clone size: .; D gene: .; V gene: TRBV5-1; CDR3 DNA: TGCGCCAGCAGCCTAGACAGTAGCGGGGGTTTCTATGGCTACACCTTC; CDR3 protein: CASSLDSSGGFYGYTF
J gene: TRBJ1-4; clone size: .; D gene: .; V gene: TRBV6-5; CDR3 DNA: TGTGCCAGCTCTCAGTCTTTAACTAATGAAAAACTGTTTTTT; CDR3 protein: CASSQSLTNEKLFF
J gene: TRBJ2-5; clone size: .; D gene: TRBD2; V gene: TRBV9; CDR3 DNA: TGTGCCAGCAGCGTGGCGGGGGACCCGAGAGAGACCCAGTACTTC; CDR3 protein: CASSVAGDPRETQYF
J gene: TRBJ1-5; clone size: .; D gene: .; V gene: TRBV10-3; CDR3 DNA: TGTGCCATCAGCGAGGGGGGCAACGGTCAGCCCCAGCATTTT; CDR3 protein: CAISEGGNGQPQHF
J gene: TRBJ1-1; clone size: few; D gene: .; V gene: TRBV4-1; CDR3 DNA: TGCGCCAGCAGGGGAAACACTGAAGCTTTCTTT; CDR3 protein: CASRGNTEAFF
J gene: TRBJ2-2; clone size: .; D gene: .; V gene: TRBV7-6; CDR3 DNA: TGTGCCAGCAGCTTATCGGCCGGGGAGCTGTTTTTT; CDR3 protein: CASSLSAGELFF
J gene: TRBJ1-6; clone size: medium-sized; D gene: .; V gene: TRBV6-1; CDR3 DNA: TGTGCCAGCAGTGAAAGGACGGAGAATTCACCCCTCCACTTT; CDR3 protein: CASSERTENSPLHF
J gene: TRBJ2-7; clone size: .; D gene: TRBD2; V gene: TRBV19; CDR3 DNA: TGTGCCGTCCGGGGGGGGAACTACGAGCAGTACTTC; CDR3 protein: CAVRGGNYEQYF
J gene: TRBJ1-1; clone size: .; D gene: .; V gene: TRBV18; CDR3 DNA: TGTGCCAGCTCACCAACGAACACTGAAGCTTTCTTT; CDR3 protein: CASSPTNTEAFF
J gene: TRBJ1-3; clone size: .; D gene: .; V gene: TRBV30; CDR3 DNA: TGTGCCTGGAGTGTACCAGGGAAAGGAAACACCATATATTTT; CDR3 protein: CAWSVPGKGNTIYF
J gene: TRBJ2-7; clone size: medium-sized; D gene: .; V gene: TRBV4-1; CDR3 DNA: TGCGCCAGCAGCCCGGTCCTCCGGGCCAATTCCTACGAGCAGTACTTC; CDR3 protein: CASSPVLRANSYEQYF
J gene: TRBJ1-2; clone size: few; D gene: .; V gene: TRBV27; CDR3 DNA: TGTGCCAGCAGTTTAAATCCCGAGGGGGGTGCCTATGGCTACACCTTC; CDR3 protein: CASSLNPEGGAYGYTF
J gene: TRBJ1-6; clone size: .; D gene: .; V gene: TRBV6-5; CDR3 DNA: TGTGCCAGCCGGAGGGAGGGGCTGAATTCACCCCTCCACTTT; CDR3 protein: CASRREGLNSPLHF
J gene: TRBJ2-7; clone size: .; D gene: TRBD1; V gene: TRBV5-1; CDR3 DNA: TGCGCCAGCAGGGGGCGAGGGGGCATCGACGAGCAGTACTTC; CDR3 protein: CASRGRGGIDEQYF